Shown below are 28 T cell receptor beta chains from a single sample sequenced in a study of blood T cell repertoires in COVID-19. Libraries were prepared by immunoSEQ multiplex PCR; TCRdb keeps only in-frame clonotypes and omits some of them. The sample lists over 80,000 clones, 88% seen once, with more than 5.5% in the top ten. The sample consisted of peripheral blood. These receptor sequences come from a man aged 70-80 years with acute or convalescent COVID-19.

The rearrangement joins TRBV19 to TRBJ2-5; 9 nucleotides align to TRBD1. The CDR3 contains 16 residues. J was trimmed by 2 bases and V by 0 bases; bases with no gene match: 4. Germline V gene sequence: CDR1 LNHDA, CDR2 SQIVND (reference sequence). Here the CDR3 reads CASSIDRDREQETQYF. The DNA for the CDR3 is TGTGCCAGTAGTATAGACCGGGACAGGGAACAAGAGACCCAGTACTTC.

CDR3 nucleotides: TGTGCCAGCAGCCAGCTTGGCGGGAGGGGGAGTGAGCAGTTCTTC. Encoded protein: CASSQLGGRGSEQFF. The rearrangement joins TRBV14 to TRBJ2-1; TRBD2 aligns across 9 bases. Per germline, CDR1 SGHDN and CDR2 FVKESK. CDR3 length equals 15 residues. The trim removed 3 bases at V and 9 bases at J, leaving 9 bases unmatched.

This chain uses TRBV11-2 with TRBJ1-3; 9 nucleotides agree with TRBD1. The CDR3 runs 14 residues. V shed 5 bases and J 2 bases; nucleotides not matched to a gene: 1. Germline lookup yields CDR1 SGHAT and CDR2 FQNNGV. CDR3 residues: CASSRDRAGNTIYF. CDR3 sequence (DNA): TGTGCCAGCAGCCGGGACAGGGCTGGAAACACCATATATTTT.

The rearrangement links TRBV9 to TRBJ2-3, with 16 bases lining up with TRBD2. Germline CDR1 SGDLS, CDR2 YYNGEE. The CDR3 has 18 residues. V trimming: 0 bases; J trimming: 5 bases; junction bases outside the gene matches: 6. CDR3 in amino acids: CASSVAPGTSGRVDTQYF. CDR3 nucleotide sequence: TGTGCCAGCAGCGTAGCTCCCGGGACTAGCGGGAGGGTAGATACGCAGTATTTT.

This chain joins TRBV5-1 and TRBJ1-4, with TRBD1 as a possible D gene (6 bases). CDR3 length: 14 amino acids. Germline V lookup: CDR1 SGHRS, CDR2 YFSETQ. The V end was cut by 1 base, the J end by 6 bases, with 10 bases between. CDR3 nucleotides: TGCGCCAGCAGCTTGTCCACAGGGCATGAAAAACTGTTTTTT. Amino acids: CASSLSTGHEKLFF. Using reference TRBV5-1 and TRBJ1-4 for the parts outside the CDR3, the full variable domain is KAGVTQTPRYLIKTRGQQVTLSCSPISGHRSVSWYQQTPGQGLQFLFEYFSETQRNKGNFPGRFSGRQFSNSRSEMNVSTLELGDSALYLCASSLSTGHEKLFFGSGTQLSVL.

The genes are TRBV7-9 and TRBJ2-1; 12 bases match TRBD2. The CDR3 loop spans 19 amino acids. Germline-derived CDR1 and CDR2 are SEHNR and FQNEAQ (reference sequence). V shed 4 bases and J 4 bases; nucleotides not matched to a gene: 14. The DNA of the CDR3 is TGTGCCAGCAGCTCCCGGGGCAGCCCGACTAGCGGGGGATACAATGAGCAGTTCTTC. The encoded protein is CASSSRGSPTSGGYNEQFF. Complete variable domain (other parts from reference TRBV7-9 and TRBJ2-1): DTGVSQNPRHKITKRGQNVTFRCDPISEHNRLYWYRQTLGQGPEFLTYFQNEAQLEKSRLLSDRFSAERPKGSFSTLEIQRTEQGDSAMYLCASSSRGSPTSGGYNEQFFGPGTRLTVL.

This chain connects TRBV7-9 to TRBJ2-7; D call uncertain. V was clipped by 2 bases and J by 3 bases, with 5 bases between them. Germline CDR1 reads SEHNR; CDR2 reads FQNEAQ (reference sequence). This CDR3 has 12 residues. The CDR3 spells CASSLSGYEQYF. In DNA, the CDR3 is TGTGCCAGCAGCTTATCGGGCTACGAGCAGTACTTC.

The chain carries TRBV19 and TRBJ1-5, with 9 bases fitting TRBD1. V shed 5 bases, J shed 6 bases, and the junction held 5 bases outside the gene matches. The germline CDR1 and CDR2 sequences are LNHDA and SQIVND (reference sequence). There are 14 residues in the CDR3. The CDR3 loop reads CASSLRQGGQPQHF. The CDR3 DNA follows: TGTGCCAGTAGTCTACGACAGGGGGGTCAGCCCCAGCATTTT. Supplemented by reference TRBV19 and TRBJ1-5, the full variable domain reads DGGITQSPKYLFRKEGQNVTLSCEQNLNHDAMYWYRQDPGQGLRLIYYSQIVNDFQKGDIAEGYSVSREKKESFPLTVTSAQKNPTAFYLCASSLRQGGQPQHFGDGTRLSIL.

The rearrangement joins TRBV30 to TRBJ1-2; the match to TRBD1 covers 9 bases. Germline V gene sequence: CDR1 GTSNPN, CDR2 SVGIG (reference sequence). The CDR3 consists of 13 residues. The V gene end was trimmed by 2 bases and the J gene end by 8 bases; junction bases not matched to a gene: 6. The DNA of the CDR3 is TGTGCCTGGAGTTCAGGGACAGGGAAAGGCTACACCTTC. Encoded protein: CAWSSGTGKGYTF.

This chain links TRBV4-1 with TRBJ2-5, with TRBD2 matching 7 bases. Germline assignment: CDR1 MGHRA and CDR2 YSYEKL. With V trimmed by 2 bases and J by 4 bases, 13 bases remained unmatched. The CDR3 extends over 17 amino acids. The CDR3 DNA reads as TGCGCCAGCAGCCAAAACGGGGCCCCGGGGGGAAGAGAGACCCAGTACTTC. Amino acid sequence: CASSQNGAPGGRETQYF.

V usage is TRBV19 and J usage is TRBJ1-2; 9 nucleotides match TRBD1. V lost 4 bases and J lost 6; bases outside the gene matches: 15. The CDR3 runs to 17 residues. The germline V gene encodes CDR1 LNHDA and CDR2 SQIVND (reference sequence). The chain's CDR3 is CASSTPGQGSLADGYTF. CDR3 sequence (DNA): TGTGCCAGTAGTACACCGGGACAGGGATCTTTGGCGGATGGCTACACCTTC.

The chain uses TRBV19 and TRBJ2-4, with a tentative D call TRBD2 (5 bases). Per germline, CDR1 LNHDA and CDR2 SQIVND (reference sequence). CDR3 size: 14 residues. V was trimmed by 1 base and J by 9 bases, leaving 13 bases between them. CDR3 loop: CASSIGSDRGIQYF. The CDR3 region has the DNA TGTGCCAGTAGTATAGGTAGCGACCGGGGCATTCAGTACTTC.

The genes are TRBV15 and TRBJ1-5; D is undetermined. Looked up from germline, CDR1 is LNHNV and CDR2 is YYDKDF (reference sequence). The CDR3 totals 18 residues. V was trimmed by 4 bases and J by 1 base, leaving 20 bases between them. CDR3 loop: CATSISARGGRSNQPQHF. CDR3 nucleotides: TGTGCCACCAGCATATCCGCCCGGGGAGGGAGAAGCAATCAGCCCCAGCATTTT.

The rearrangement joins TRBV4-1 to TRBJ1-4, with 10 bases identical to TRBD1. The V gene end was trimmed by 5 bases and the J gene end by 8 bases; junction bases not matched to a gene: 14. The CDR3 covers 17 residues. Germline CDR1 reads MGHRA; CDR2 reads YSYEKL. CDR3 DNA sequence: TGCGCCAGCAGCTTAGGACAGGGGGACGGGAGAAGAGAAAAACTGTTTTTT. Translated: CASSLGQGDGRREKLFF.

The chain has TRBV18 and TRBJ2-7, with D perhaps matching TRBD2 (6 bases). V lost 3 bases to trimming and J lost 4 bases, with 13 bases between them. The CDR3 sequence is 14 residues long. CDR1 KGHSH and CDR2 LQKENI come from the germline V gene. The CDR3 loop is CASSPVAEQYEQYF. The CDR3 DNA follows: TGTGCCAGCTCACCGGTAGCGGAACAATACGAGCAGTACTTC. Variable domain in full (rest from reference TRBV18 and TRBJ2-7): NAGVMQNPRHLVRRRGQEARLRCSPMKGHSHVYWYRQLPEEGLKFMVYLQKENIIDESGMPKERFSAEFPKEGPSILRIQQVVRGDSAAYFCASSPVAEQYEQYFGPGTRLTVT.

The J gene is TRBJ1-1, the V gene TRBV28; tentative D call: TRBD1 (5 bases). V was pared by 4 bases and J by 1 base, with 25 bases between. Germline CDR1 reads MDHEN; CDR2 reads SYDVKM. CDR3 length: 19 residues. The CDR3 loop reads CASSSPKGRGNRQNTEAFF. The CDR3 DNA sequence: TGTGCCAGCAGTTCCCCCAAAGGGCGGGGCAATAGACAGAACACTGAAGCTTTCTTT.

The count of this clone is one. The sample contains more than one DNA sequence encoding this CDR3. This sequence joins TRBV18 and TRBJ2-2; 8 bases agree with TRBD1. This CDR3 is 15 amino acids long. The germline CDR1 and CDR2 sequences are KGHSH and LQKENI. Germline trimming cut 2 bases from V and 1 base from J; bases unmatched to any gene: 0. The CDR3 sequence is CASSPGTGNTGELFF. Written as DNA, the CDR3 is TGTGCCAGCTCACCAGGGACAGGGAACACCGGGGAGCTGTTTTTT.

The chain links TRBV11-2 to TRBJ1-1, with D uncertain. Germline V gene data show CDR1 as SGHAT and CDR2 as FQNNGV. The ends were cut back, 7 bases at V and 0 bases at J, with 6 bases in the middle. The CDR3 spans 12 residues. The CDR3 loop reads CASNYVNTEAFF. The CDR3 DNA sequence: TGTGCCAGCAACTATGTGAACACTGAAGCTTTCTTT.

The chain uses TRBV30 and TRBJ2-1; tentative D call: TRBD2 (5 bases). The germline V gene has CDR1 GTSNPN and CDR2 SVGIG (reference sequence). V shed 4 bases and J shed 7 bases, with 14 bases lying between them. The CDR3 length is 13 residues. The CDR3 DNA sequence: TGTGCCTGGAACCCTAGCCGGAGAAATGAGCAGTTCTTC. This translates into CAWNPSRRNEQFF.

This clone showed up just once. V and J are TRBV25-1 and TRBJ1-4; the D gene is possibly TRBD1 (5 bases). Germline V gives CDR1 MGHDK, CDR2 SYGVNS. Trimming stripped 2 bases from V and 4 bases from J, with 11 bases between. The CDR3 extends over 15 amino acids. Here the CDR3 DNA reads TGTGCCAGCAGTGAACTTCAGGGAGGTAATGAAAAACTGTTTTTT. This translates into CASSELQGGNEKLFF. The full variable domain, completed using reference TRBV25-1 and TRBJ1-4, is EADIYQTPRYLVIGTGKKITLECSQTMGHDKMYWYQQDPGMELHLIHYSYGVNSTEKGDLSSESTVSRIRTEHFPLTLESARPSHTSQYLCASSELQGGNEKLFFGSGTQLSVL.

The rearrangement joins TRBV20-1 to TRBJ1-2; D not certain. Trimming took off 3 bases at V and 4 bases at J, with 12 bases between the two ends. There are 13 residues in the CDR3. CDR1 is DFQATT, CDR2 SNEGSKA, per germline (reference sequence). In nucleotides, the CDR3 is TGCAGTGCTAGTCCCAGAGGCCTCTATGGCTACACCTTC. This gives the protein CSASPRGLYGYTF.

The rearrangement joins TRBV5-1 to TRBJ2-2; 9 bases map to TRBD1. The germline V gene has CDR1 SGHRS and CDR2 YFSETQ. This CDR3 spans 14 amino acids. V trimming: 4 bases; J trimming: 4 bases; junction bases outside the gene matches: 2. CDR3 protein: CASSTGGITGELFF. DNA for the CDR3: TGCGCCAGCAGCACAGGGGGCATCACCGGGGAGCTGTTTTTT. Full variable domain (outside the CDR3, taken from reference TRBV5-1 and TRBJ2-2): KAGVTQTPRYLIKTRGQQVTLSCSPISGHRSVSWYQQTPGQGLQFLFEYFSETQRNKGNFPGRFSGRQFSNSRSEMNVSTLELGDSALYLCASSTGGITGELFFGEGSRLTVL.

The CDR3 nucleotides read TGTGCCAGCAGAGTGGCGGGACAGCCCCAGCATTTT. It yields the protein CASRVAGQPQHF. This rearrangement joins TRBV28 to TRBJ1-5; D call uncertain. The V and J ends lost 6 bases and 7 bases respectively, with 10 bases between them. The CDR3 runs to 12 residues. Germline loops: CDR1 MDHEN, CDR2 SYDVKM.

This clone showed up just a few times. The rearrangement uses TRBV28 and TRBJ2-7; 8 bases align to TRBD2. This CDR3 spans 16 amino acids. Trimming took 5 bases from V and 3 from J; bases not matched to a gene: 12. Germline CDR1 MDHEN, CDR2 SYDVKM. The CDR3 nucleotides read TGTGCCAGCAGTCCGGGGGGGCAGCGCTGGGGCTACGAGCAGTACTTC. Its translation is CASSPGGQRWGYEQYF.

In DNA, the CDR3 is TGTGCCAGCAGCTTAGTTTATGGGGGGGCCACTGGGGCCAACGTCCTGACTTTC. Amino acids: CASSLVYGGATGANVLTF. The V and J genes are TRBV11-2 and TRBJ2-6; the D gene is possibly TRBD2 (7 bases). Trimming removed 1 base at V and 2 bases at J, with 15 bases between. CDR3 size: 18 residues. Germline CDR1 and CDR2: SGHAT and FQNNGV. Variable domain in full (rest from reference TRBV11-2 and TRBJ2-6): EAGVAQSPRYKIIEKRQSVAFWCNPISGHATLYWYQQILGQGPKLLIQFQNNGVVDDSQLPKDRFSAERLKGVDSTLKIQPAKLEDSAVYLCASSLVYGGATGANVLTFGAGSRLTVL.

The chain is built from TRBV6-2 or TRBV6-3 and TRBJ2-1; 12 bases align to TRBD2. J gave up 7 bases and V 5 bases, and 6 bases lay outside the gene matches. The CDR3 loop spans 15 amino acids. CDR1 is MNHEY and CDR2 is SVGEGT in the germline V gene. CDR3 protein: CASSTLGLAGNEQFF. The CDR3 region has the DNA TGTGCCAGCAGTACCCTCGGACTAGCGGGGAATGAGCAGTTCTTC.

This chain joins TRBV25-1 and TRBJ1-2; D might be TRBD1 (6 bases). Trimming took 2 bases from V and 5 from J, leaving 15 bases between them. Germline V gene lookup returns CDR1 MGHDK and CDR2 SYGVNS. The length of the CDR3 is 15 residues. This CDR3 reads CASSETGSSGYGYTF. The CDR3 DNA follows: TGTGCCAGCAGTGAAACAGGGTCATCCGGGTATGGCTACACCTTC.

This chain links TRBV3-1 (or the pseudogene TRBV3-2) with TRBJ2-1; TRBD2 aligns across 9 bases. CDR1 is LGHDT, CDR2 YNNKEL, per germline (reference sequence). The CDR3 spans 19 residues. Trimming removed 0 bases from V and 4 bases from J; junction bases left unmatched: 13. The CDR3 bases are TGTGCCAGCAGCCAAGATTCTAGGATCGGCGGGGGGGAGTACAATGAGCAGTTCTTC. Its protein is CASSQDSRIGGGEYNEQFF.